The source of this T cell receptor beta chain is a study of CD8+ T cells in alopecia areata. cDNA prepared by RNA extraction and subsequent reverse transcription served as the template for sequencing. Clones were read by immunoSEQ multiplex PCR, and TCRdb kept only the in-frame ones, dropping some. This sample has roughly 180,000 clones, with 50% to 60% found just once. Treatment given: oral pan-JAK inhibitor, 5-10 mg twice daily. This sequence originates from a human donor with alopecia areata. The material was CD4+ T cells sorted from blood, obtained at week 4, from a patient treated with tofacitinib.

The CDR3 reads CASSDSYQGGNTIYF. CDR3 nucleotide sequence: TGTGCCAGCAGTGACAGTTACCAAGGTGGAAACACCATATATTTT. V and J are TRBV25-1 and TRBJ1-3, with D unresolved. The CDR3 runs 15 residues. The germline V gene has CDR1 MGHDK and CDR2 SYGVNS. Trimming took off 3 bases at V and 3 bases at J, with 12 bases between the two ends.